This T cell receptor beta chain was sequenced in a study of blood T cell repertoires in COVID-19. Study-level information: Acute and convalescent COVID-19 specimens originated in the United States, Italy and Spain. Sample material is recorded as cDNA or gDNA derived from T cells, B-cell-depleted T cells, or PBMCs.

As originally analysed: Cell counts per sample came from amplifying reference gene primers. Repertoires were generated with immunoSEQ multiplex PCR, while TCRdb's copy carries only in-frame clones and drops some. The V and J calls and clone size were taken over from that table, and D and trimming were inferred from the DNA. Of 70,000 or so clones listed, roughly four fifths were seen once; the top ten hold around 21%. The origin of this receptor is a man aged 70 or older with acute or convalescent COVID-19. Sequenced material: peripheral blood.

This CDR3 reads CASSLRYNEQFF. CDR3 DNA sequence: TGTGCCAGTAGTCTTCGGTACAATGAGCAGTTCTTC. The chain has TRBV19 and TRBJ2-1; D is uncertain. V was trimmed by 5 bases and J by 4 bases, leaving 6 bases between them. The CDR3 length is 12 residues. Germline loops: CDR1 LNHDA, CDR2 SQIVND (reference sequence).